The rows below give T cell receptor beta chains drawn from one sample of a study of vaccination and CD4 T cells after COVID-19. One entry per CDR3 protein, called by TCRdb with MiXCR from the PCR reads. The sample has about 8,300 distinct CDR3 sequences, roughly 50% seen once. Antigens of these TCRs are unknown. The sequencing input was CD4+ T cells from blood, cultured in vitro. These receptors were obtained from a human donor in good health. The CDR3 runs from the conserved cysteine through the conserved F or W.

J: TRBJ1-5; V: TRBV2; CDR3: CASSHDGNQPQHF
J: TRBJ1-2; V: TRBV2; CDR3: CASRPTGRTGQYGYTF
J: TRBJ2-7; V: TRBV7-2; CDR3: CASSSSGRAYEQYF
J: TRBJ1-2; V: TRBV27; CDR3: CASRGQGAHYGYTF
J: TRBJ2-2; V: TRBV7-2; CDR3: CASSLDRNTGELFF
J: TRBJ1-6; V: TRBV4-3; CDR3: CASSQEPGPNPNSPLHF
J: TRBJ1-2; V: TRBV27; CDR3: CASSLKGLLNYGYTF
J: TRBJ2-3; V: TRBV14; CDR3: CASSPTSGGRTDTQYF
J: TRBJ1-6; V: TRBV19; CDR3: CASSIVRGVYNSPLHF
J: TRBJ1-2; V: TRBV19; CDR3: CASSKEEWRSGYTF
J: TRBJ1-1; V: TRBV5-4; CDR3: CASSLGSGVPEAFF
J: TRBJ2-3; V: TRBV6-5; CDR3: CASSYSGTGVSDTQYF
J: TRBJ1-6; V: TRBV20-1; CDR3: CSARQGVGSPLHF
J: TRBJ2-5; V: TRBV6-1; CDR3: CASIKETQYF
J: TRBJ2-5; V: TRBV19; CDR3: CASSIELAGGSQETQYF
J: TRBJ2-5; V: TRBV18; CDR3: CASSPPQGASPQYF
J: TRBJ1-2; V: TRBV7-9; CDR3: CASSGLRGDYGYTF
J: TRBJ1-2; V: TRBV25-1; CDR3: CASSDQPGYGYTF
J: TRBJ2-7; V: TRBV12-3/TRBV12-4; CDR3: CASSLSSGYEQYF
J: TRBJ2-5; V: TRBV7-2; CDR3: CASSLGGVQETQYF